Listed below are T cell receptor beta chains from one sample, sequenced in a study of blood T cell repertoires in COVID-19. Here immunoSEQ multiplex PCR was the method, and the copy in TCRdb shows in-frame clones only, minus some. There are approximately 190,000 clones in the sample; 84% occur only once, and about 3.2% lies in the top ten. Material for sequencing was PBMCs or T cells enriched from blood (not recorded which). Receptor source: a woman under 40 who had been exposed to COVID-19. The conserved cysteine and the conserved F or W are not part of the CDR3 here.

j_gene: TRBJ1-6
v_gene: TRBV25-1
CDR3aa: ASSPGGAANNSPLH

j_gene: TRBJ1-2
v_gene: TRBV27
CDR3aa: ASSHYGEGYT

j_gene: TRBJ1-1
v_gene: TRBV7-9
CDR3aa: ASSLGLSNTEAF

j_gene: TRBJ2-3
v_gene: TRBV6-5
CDR3aa: ASSFLAGGPGGTQY

j_gene: TRBJ1-6
v_gene: TRBV6-5
CDR3aa: ATAELISSSPLH

j_gene: TRBJ2-3
v_gene: TRBV4-3
CDR3aa: ASSHFGDRDPTDTQY

j_gene: TRBJ2-1
v_gene: TRBV7-9
CDR3aa: ASSATTSTIGPSYNEQF

j_gene: TRBJ2-1
v_gene: TRBV7-3
CDR3aa: ASSLSAGGQDEQF

j_gene: TRBJ1-3
v_gene: TRBV10-1
CDR3aa: ASSPDRSSGNTIY

j_gene: TRBJ2-5
v_gene: TRBV7-9
CDR3aa: ASSQDSGQETQY

j_gene: TRBJ2-3
v_gene: TRBV29-1
CDR3aa: SARAGGDSTQY

j_gene: TRBJ1-2
v_gene: TRBV7-8
CDR3aa: ASSFQGGQGYT